The clone carrying this T cell receptor (beta chain) was seen ten or more times. Its specificity is unknown. Germline values: CDR1 SGHRS, CDR2 YFSETQ. The CDR3 extends over 14 amino acids. Trimming pared 5 bases from V and 4 bases from J, leaving 15 bases between. This entry comes from a study of T-cell memory formation after mild COVID-19. General study findings and limits: Balance between CD4 and CD8 was seen in clones contracting day 15 to 85, and a CD4+ lean was seen in later expanders.

5'RACE primed from the constant segment yielded TCR alpha and TCR beta cDNA libraries bearing sample barcodes and UMIs. TCRdb reanalysed the 5' RACE reads using MiXCR and keeps one entry per CDR3 protein. There are about 260,000 distinct CDR3 sequences in the sample; around 8% occur only once, and around a fifth lies in the top ten. The chain joins TRBV5-1 to TRBJ2-5; D possibly uses TRBD1 or TRBD2 (5 bases each). The material sequenced was PBMCs or a T cell subset sorted from them (not recorded which). This TCR was recovered from a man in his late teens or twenties who had mild COVID-19 (a few samples of this study predate the infection). Cell type and time point are not known. CDR3: CASSLPGAGETQYF. CDR3 nucleotide sequence: TGCGCCAGCAGTCTTCCCGGGGCTGGAGAGACCCAGTACTTC.